This T cell receptor beta chain appears in the sequencing data of a study of cytomegalovirus exposure and HLA in healthy donors. Findings and limits, study-wide: The study put 150 or so TCR beta chains on its list as cytomegalovirus-associated. Some public TCRs appeared in many individuals, while most sequences were rare. Published work reported that the classifier diagnosed cytomegalovirus status with high specificity and sensitivity.

As to this clone: Its specificity is not known.

Germline assignment: CDR1 SEHNR and CDR2 FQNEAQ (reference sequence). The V segment lost 5 bases and the J segment 7 bases; nucleotides outside the gene matches: 9. This CDR3 has 15 residues. Sequencing used immunoSEQ multiplex PCR; TCRdb keeps in-frame clones, though not all of them. There are 65,000 to 70,000 clones in the sample; 91% occur only once, and around 3.2% lies in the top ten. What was sequenced was PBMCs. The chain has TRBV7-9 and TRBJ1-1; 11 nucleotides match TRBD1. The receptor was isolated from a man aged 18 to 30 in good health and CMV-seronegative. CDR3 loop: CASSAGTGGLNEAFF. CDR3 nucleotides: TGTGCCAGCAGCGCCGGGACAGGGGGACTCAATGAAGCTTTCTTT. Supplemented by reference TRBV7-9 and TRBJ1-1, the full variable domain reads DTGVSQNPRHKITKRGQNVTFRCDPISEHNRLYWYRQTLGQGPEFLTYFQNEAQLEKSRLLSDRFSAERPKGSFSTLEIQRTEQGDSAMYLCASSAGTGGLNEAFFGQGTRLTVV.